The 11 T cell receptor beta chains presented below share a single source sample, sequenced in a study of T-cell memory formation after mild COVID-19. MiXCR, applied by TCRdb to the 5' RACE reads, yields one record per CDR3 protein. The sample contains 300,000 to 350,000 distinct CDR3 sequences, 10% to 15% of which appear only once. What was sequenced was PBMCs or a T cell subset sorted from them (not recorded which). Source of these receptors: a man aged 18 to 30 who had mild COVID-19 (a few samples of this study predate the infection). Cell type and time point are not known.

This clonotype showed up just a few times. The V gene is TRBV7-2, the J gene TRBJ1-5; D not resolved. The CDR3 covers 14 residues. Trimming removed 5 bases from V and 9 bases from J, with 17 bases in between. Germline V gives CDR1 SGHTA, CDR2 FQGNSA. The CDR3 nucleotides are TGTGCCAGCAGCGGGCAGGTTCCCTGGGCGCCCCAGCATTTT. It encodes CASSGQVPWAPQHF.

This clonotype has more than one count but fewer than ten. In DNA form, the CDR3 reads TGTGCCAGCAGACCAACAGGACGCTACGAGCAGTACGTC. This sequence encodes CASRPTGRYEQYV. The chain uses TRBV5-5 and TRBJ2-7; TRBD1 might be the D (5 bases). This CDR3 contains 13 residues. Trimming shortened V by 5 bases and J by 3 bases, and 12 bases separated the two germline ends. Germline V gene sequence: CDR1 SGHKS, CDR2 YYEKEE (reference sequence).

A few counts support this clonotype. The rearrangement joins TRBV10-3 to TRBJ1-2, with D possibly matching TRBD1 (6 bases). Germline V gene lookup returns CDR1 ENHRY and CDR2 SYGVKD. Trimming pared 5 bases from V and 0 bases from J, leaving 13 bases between. The CDR3 contains 15 residues. The CDR3 coding sequence is TGTGCCATCAGTCTAGGGACACCACCTAACTATGGCTACACCTTC. Amino acids: CAISLGTPPNYGYTF.

This chain links TRBV6-6 with TRBJ1-1, with 9 bases fitting TRBD1. This CDR3 has 14 residues. Germline CDR1 MNHNY, CDR2 SVGAGI (reference sequence). The junction had 3 bases not matched to a gene; V was cut back by 7 bases and J by 0 bases. CDR3 DNA: TGTGCCAGCACCGACAGGGGGATGAACACTGAAGCTTTCTTT. Its translation is CASTDRGMNTEAFF.

This clonotype was recorded a few times. This chain uses TRBV11-2 with TRBJ2-7, with 10 bases lining up with TRBD1. This CDR3 comprises 15 residues. Germline V gives CDR1 SGHAT, CDR2 FQNNGV. J was trimmed by 5 bases and V by 8 bases; bases with no gene match: 12. CDR3 DNA: TGTGCCAGCGACCGGGACAGGGGACCCCCCCACGAGCAGTACTTC. Its translation is CASDRDRGPPHEQYF. The variable domain in full, completed from reference TRBV11-2 and TRBJ2-7, reads EAGVAQSPRYKIIEKRQSVAFWCNPISGHATLYWYQQILGQGPKLLIQFQNNGVVDDSQLPKDRFSAERLKGVDSTLKIQPAKLEDSAVYLCASDRDRGPPHEQYFGPGTRLTVT.

The V and J genes are TRBV5-6 and TRBJ2-7; D is perhaps TRBD2 (5 bases). Germline V gene data show CDR1 as SGHDT and CDR2 as YYEEEE. CDR3 size: 13 residues. V lost 6 bases and J 5 bases, leaving 15 bases between the germline ends. CDR3 protein: CASTRRGSHEQYV. For the CDR3, the DNA is TGTGCCAGCACCCGCCGAGGGTCCCACGAGCAGTACGTC.

This clonotype was seen a handful of times. This chain links TRBV20-1 with TRBJ2-7; the D is unclear. CDR1 DFQATT and CDR2 SNEGSKA come from the germline V gene (reference sequence). This CDR3 is built from 13 residues. V gave up 5 bases and J gave up 3 bases, with 14 bases separating them. For the CDR3, the DNA is TGCAGTGCTCCCGGTCAAACGAGCTACGAGCAGTACGTC. Translated, it gives CSAPGQTSYEQYV.

The chain carries TRBV5-1 and TRBJ2-2; 8 bases are a match to TRBD1. The CDR3 loop spans 15 amino acids. V trimming: 4 bases; J trimming: 3 bases; junction bases outside the gene matches: 5. Germline V gene lookup returns CDR1 SGHRS and CDR2 YFSETQ. The CDR3 loop is CASSPGGWDTGELFF. Written as DNA, the CDR3 is TGCGCCAGCAGCCCAGGGGGCTGGGACACCGGGGAGCTGTTTTTT. The whole variable domain, remainder taken from reference TRBV5-1 and TRBJ2-2, is KAGVTQTPRYLIKTRGQQVTLSCSPISGHRSVSWYQQTPGQGLQFLFEYFSETQRNKGNFPGRFSGRQFSNSRSEMNVSTLELGDSALYLCASSPGGWDTGELFFGEGSRLTVL.

The table lists this clonotype with many counts. The genes are TRBV3-1 and TRBJ1-5; no reliable D call. Between the trimmed V and J ends, which lost 3 bases and 6 bases, there was a span of 9 bases. Germline CDR1 is LGHDT and CDR2 is YNNKEL (reference sequence). The CDR3 spans 13 residues. For the CDR3, the DNA is TGTGCCAGCAGCCAGGGTGGGCTTCAGCCCCAGCATTTT. It codes for CASSQGGLQPQHF.

There are a few counts of this clonotype. The chain uses TRBV5-1 and TRBJ1-6; D perhaps matches TRBD1 (5 bases). Trimming cost V 4 bases and J 9 bases, with 17 bases left between them. Germline values: CDR1 SGHRS, CDR2 YFSETQ. The CDR3 is 15 amino acids. The CDR3 nucleotides are TGCGCCAGCAGCCTGAGCCCGGGGCGGCTTTCACCCCTCCACTTT. It translates to CASSLSPGRLSPLHF.

This clonotype was counted a few times. The chain has TRBV12-3 or TRBV12-4 and TRBJ2-2; D not resolved. The CDR3 sequence is 14 residues long. V lost 10 bases to trimming and J lost 0 bases, with 12 bases between them. CDR3 protein: CATPRTANTGELFF. Written as DNA, the CDR3 is TGTGCCACACCCCGGACCGCGAACACCGGGGAGCTGTTTTTT.